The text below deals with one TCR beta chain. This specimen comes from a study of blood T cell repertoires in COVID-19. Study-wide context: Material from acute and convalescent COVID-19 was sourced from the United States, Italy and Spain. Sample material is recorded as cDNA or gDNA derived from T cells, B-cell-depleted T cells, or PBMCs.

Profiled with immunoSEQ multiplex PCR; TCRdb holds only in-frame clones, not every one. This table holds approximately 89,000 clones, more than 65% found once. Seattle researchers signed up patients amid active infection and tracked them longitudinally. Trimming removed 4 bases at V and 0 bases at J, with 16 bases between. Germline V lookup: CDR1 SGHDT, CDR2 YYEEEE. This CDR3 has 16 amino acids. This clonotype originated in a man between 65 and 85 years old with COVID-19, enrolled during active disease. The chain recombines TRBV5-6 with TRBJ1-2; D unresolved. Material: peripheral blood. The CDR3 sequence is CASSRWSRISNYGYTF. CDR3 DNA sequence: TGTGCCAGCAGCCGGTGGAGTAGGATTTCTAACTATGGCTACACCTTC.